This TCR beta chain was observed in a study of CXCR3-negative and CXCR3-positive naive CD8 T cells. Study results and limitations: The majority of assays used fresh PBMCs, and CXCR3 expression partially decreased after cryopreservation.

Germline CDR1 is SGHDN and CDR2 is FVKESK. This CDR3 has 14 residues. Each CD8+ T cell subset was sorted in triplicate, 330,000 or so cells each. A CD45RO-CCR7+CD27+CD95- phenotype identified naive CD8+ T cells. UMI labels and 5' RACE were used to prepare the TRB cDNA libraries. Reprocessing the 5' RACE reads, TCRdb reports a single entry for every CDR3 protein and omits DNA. In total, the table holds roughly 71,000 distinct CDR3 sequences. About this clonotype: Its antigen is not identified.

Sequenced material: naive CXCR3- CD8+ T cells from blood. The subset here: CD45RO-CCR7+CD27+CD95- naive CD8+ T cells lacking CXCR3 (TNR3-). This chain links TRBV14 with TRBJ2-2; TCRdb's D call, TRBD1, is unchecked because there is no DNA. This sequence was found in a human donor in good health. Some clones in this sample may be carry-over from other donors' samples. The CDR3 is CASSRQRNTGELFF.